The 21 T cell receptor beta chains below were found in one sample sequenced in a study of a mutant IDH1 vaccine in newly diagnosed glioma. As for time point: baseline, week 1 (first vaccination visit). Specified treatment: pre-vaccination baseline after standard-of-care therapy. The method was immunoSEQ multiplex PCR; TCRdb's version includes in-frame clones alone and lacks a portion of them. Of roughly 99,000 clones in the sample, approximately 90% were seen once. Sequenced here: PBMCs, sampled from a glioma patient treated with radiotherapy, temozolomide or both. These TCRs come from a woman aged 50 to 65 with glioma.

The chain links TRBV10-3 to TRBJ1-1; D gene uncertain. V shed 3 bases and J shed 3 bases, with 8 bases lying between them. The germline CDR1 and CDR2 sequences are ENHRY and SYGVKD. CDR3 length: 13 amino acids. This chain's CDR3 is CAISDRGDTEAFF. The CDR3 nucleotides read TGTGCCATCAGTGACCGCGGGGACACTGAAGCTTTCTTT.

Concerning this clone: Within the sample, other DNA sequences also encode this same CDR3. This chain joins TRBV6-5 and TRBJ2-7; 9 nucleotides match TRBD2. Germline lookup yields CDR1 MNHEY and CDR2 SVGAGI. The junction had 12 bases not matched to a gene; V was cut back by 5 bases and J by 7 bases. The CDR3 has 15 amino acids. The CDR3 DNA reads as TGTGCCAGCAGTCCCTCGGCGGGAGGGCCGAGGGAGCAGTACTTC. It codes for CASSPSAGGPREQYF.

The gene calls are TRBV27 and TRBJ2-7; D remains ambiguous. Germline CDR1 and CDR2: MNHEY and SMNVEV (reference sequence). The CDR3 is 15 residues long. V was cut by 1 base and J by 2 bases, with 12 bases left in between. The DNA for the CDR3 is TGTGCCAGCAGTTTATTCATCGGGTCCGCCTACGAGCAGTACTTC. Its protein is CASSLFIGSAYEQYF.

The chain is built from TRBV5-3 and TRBJ2-5; D might be TRBD1 (5 bases). The better agreement between TRBJ2-7 and the DNA end casts doubt on the J call. TRBV5-3 is an ORF, with its function uncertain. The CDR3 is 12 amino acids. The DNA of the CDR3 is TGTGCCAGAATGGACATGTCCTACGAGCAGTACTTC. Protein sequence: CARMDMSYEQYF.

V and J are TRBV30 and TRBJ2-1, with 9 nucleotides matching TRBD2. This CDR3 contains 15 residues. V lost 4 bases, J lost 8 bases, and 12 bases stayed unmatched. The germline V gene has CDR1 GTSNPN and CDR2 SVGIG (reference sequence). The CDR3 loop is CAWTPGGSGSHEQFF. The DNA of the CDR3 is TGTGCCTGGACCCCGGGGGGTAGCGGGAGCCATGAGCAGTTCTTC.

The count of this clone is one. This sequence joins TRBV7-9 and TRBJ1-4, with 11 bases identical to TRBD1. Germline CDR1 reads SEHNR; CDR2 reads FQNEAQ (reference sequence). J lost 7 bases, V lost 5 bases, and 6 bases had no gene match. The CDR3 contains 15 residues. The CDR3 coding sequence is TGTGCCAGCAGCCCACCGGGACAGGGGGGTGAAAAACTGTTTTTT. Translated: CASSPPGQGGEKLFF.

The chain couples TRBV13 to TRBJ2-3; D unresolved. Germline V gene lookup returns CDR1 PRHDT and CDR2 FYEKMQ (reference sequence). The V gene lost 2 bases and the J gene lost 7 bases, with 13 bases spanning the gap. The CDR3 loop spans 14 amino acids. The CDR3 region has the DNA TGTGCCAGCAGCTTACTTTTGGCGAGTAATACGCAGTATTTT. Translation: CASSLLLASNTQYF.

The rearrangement links TRBV28 to TRBJ1-5, with D perhaps matching TRBD1 (6 bases). Between the trimmed V and J ends, which lost 3 bases and 4 bases, there was a span of 13 bases. The CDR3 loop spans 15 amino acids. Per germline, CDR1 MDHEN and CDR2 SYDVKM. The CDR3 sequence is CASSFLGTQNQPQHF. The CDR3 coding sequence is TGTGCCAGCAGTTTTTTGGGGACACAGAATCAGCCCCAGCATTTT. The variable domain in full, with the rest retrieved from reference TRBV28 and TRBJ1-5, is DVKVTQSSRYLVKRTGEKVFLECVQDMDHENMFWYRQDPGLGLRLIYFSYDVKMKEKGDIPEGYSVSREKKERFSLILESASTNQTSMYLCASSFLGTQNQPQHFGDGTRLSIL.

The rearrangement links TRBV13 to TRBJ2-5; D remains unclear. CDR1 is PRHDT, CDR2 FYEKMQ, per germline (reference sequence). V lost 0 bases and J 5 bases, leaving 10 bases between the germline ends. This CDR3 is 14 amino acids long. This CDR3 reads CASSLGRRWETQYF. For the CDR3, the DNA is TGTGCCAGCAGCTTAGGTCGGCGTTGGGAGACCCAGTACTTC.

The rearrangement uses TRBV27 and TRBJ1-2; possible D gene TRBD1, 6 bases. The CDR3 has 14 residues. CDR1 and CDR2 (germline): MNHEY, SMNVEV (reference sequence). Trimming took off 3 bases at V and 7 bases at J, with 15 bases between the two ends. The CDR3 nucleotides read TGTGCCAGCAGTTTCCGGTCCAGGGGAGGTGGCTACACCTTC. Its translation: CASSFRSRGGGYTF.

This clone is a singleton in its sample. The chain has TRBV5-1 and TRBJ2-1; TRBD1 might be the D (6 bases). The CDR3 spans 15 residues. V gave up 3 bases and J gave up 5 bases, with 15 bases separating them. Germline V CDR1 and CDR2: SGHRS, YFSETQ. The CDR3 region has the DNA TGCGCCAGCAGCTCCTTGCAGGGGACAAACAATGAGCAGTTCTTC. The encoded protein is CASSSLQGTNNEQFF.

This clone was recorded only once. V is TRBV6-5 and J is TRBJ2-1; D possibly corresponds to TRBD2 (7 bases). CDR3 length: 15 amino acids. V was cut by 5 bases and J by 9 bases, with 20 bases left in between. CDR1 is MNHEY and CDR2 is SVGAGI in the germline V gene. DNA of the CDR3: TGTGCCAGCAGTGGGAGGGGGGCAAGTGGGGGTGAGCAGTTCTTC. Protein product: CASSGRGASGGEQFF.

The chain employs TRBV5-1 and TRBJ2-2, with D uncertain. This CDR3 has 13 amino acids. The germline V gene has CDR1 SGHRS and CDR2 YFSETQ. Trimming stripped 4 bases from V and 4 bases from J, with 8 bases between. For the CDR3, the DNA is TGCGCCAGCAGCCCGGACGGCACCGGGGAGCTGTTTTTT. As protein: CASSPDGTGELFF.

In this sample, this clone turned up once. The chain recombines TRBV4-1 with TRBJ2-7, with 7 bases lining up with TRBD2. Trimming took 1 base from V and 6 from J; bases not matched to a gene: 3. Germline CDR1 is MGHRA and CDR2 is YSYEKL. The CDR3 totals 13 residues. CDR3 in DNA: TGCGCCAGCAGCCAAGTCAAGCGGGGCGAGCAGTACTTC. Residues: CASSQVKRGEQYF.

The genes are TRBV11-2 and TRBJ2-1; 10 nucleotides line up with TRBD2. The CDR3 runs to 15 residues. Germline loops: CDR1 SGHAT, CDR2 FQNNGV. With V trimmed by 3 bases and J by 2 bases, 1 base remained unmatched. In nucleotides, the CDR3 is TGTGCCAGCAGCTTTACTAGCGGGACCTACAATGAGCAGTTCTTC. It yields the protein CASSFTSGTYNEQFF.

The chain employs TRBV14 and TRBJ2-3; 7 positions match TRBD2. The CDR3 runs to 16 residues. The V and J ends lost 3 bases and 4 bases, in that order; junction bases with no gene match: 10. Germline CDR1 SGHDN, CDR2 FVKESK. DNA for the CDR3: TGTGCCAGCAGCCACCCGGGTGTGGGAGGGCCAGATACGCAGTATTTT. It encodes CASSHPGVGGPDTQYF.

The chain is built from TRBV19 and TRBJ2-7, with 10 bases matching TRBD2. The CDR3 runs to 15 residues. Germline V gives CDR1 LNHDA, CDR2 SQIVND (reference sequence). After removal of 7 bases from V and 0 bases from J, the junction contained 6 bases not matched to a gene. The CDR3, as DNA: TGTGCCAGTAAAGGACTAGCGGATCCCTCCTACGAGCAGTACTTC. It codes for CASKGLADPSYEQYF.

V gene TRBV6-5 combines with J gene TRBJ1-4; the D gene is possibly TRBD1 (5 bases). This CDR3 has 13 amino acids. V was shortened by 7 bases and J by 7 bases, with 13 bases between the two germline ends. Germline loops: CDR1 MNHEY, CDR2 SVGAGI. In DNA form, the CDR3 reads TGTGCCAGCACCCCCGGGGGTTTTGAAAAACTGTTTTTT. Encoded protein: CASTPGGFEKLFF.

The rearrangement links TRBV28 to TRBJ2-2; D gene unclear. V was cut by 6 bases and J by 5 bases, with 7 bases left in between. Per germline, CDR1 MDHEN and CDR2 SYDVKM. The CDR3 spans 12 residues. For the CDR3, the DNA is TGTGCCAGCAGCCCCAAAACCGGGGAGCTGTTTTTT. Amino acid sequence: CASSPKTGELFF.

This chain joins TRBV7-9 and TRBJ2-1; 9 positions agree with TRBD2. The germline V gene encodes CDR1 SEHNR and CDR2 FQNEAQ (reference sequence). The CDR3 contains 19 residues. Trimming cost V 6 bases and J 2 bases; bases outside gene matches: 17. CDR3 residues: CASRIREGARTSAYNEQFF. In DNA, the CDR3 is TGTGCCAGCAGGATCCGGGAGGGGGCTAGGACTAGCGCCTACAATGAGCAGTTCTTC.

This chain joins TRBV30 and TRBJ2-5, with 8 bases identical to TRBD2. Gene TRBJ2-7 matches the end of the DNA better, so the J call may be wrong. CDR3 length: 14 amino acids. Germline CDR1 reads GTSNPN; CDR2 reads SVGIG (reference sequence). CDR3 bases: TGTGCCTGGAGTCCCACGGGGGGGCGCTACGAGCAGTACTTC. Its protein is CAWSPTGGRYEQYF.